The rows below give T cell receptor beta chains drawn from one sample of a study of blood T cells in healthy people across ages. From the 5' RACE reads, TCRdb called clonotypes with MiXCR, one entry per CDR3 protein. The sample has approximately 780,000 distinct CDR3 sequences; under 30% are singletons. The same sample was also studied in work on T cells of mothers and their children.

The sequenced material came from blood. The source is a boy younger than 18 in good health. Both conserved end residues are part of each CDR3. The D gene is left open where the match is weak. The size entry is marked missing in some rows and otherwise reads once, few, many or a size class.

v_call,cdr3_length,clone_size,d_call,j_call,cdr3_nt,cdr3_aa
TRBV4-1,14,NA,NA,TRBJ2-2,TGCGCCAGCAGCCAAACGAGGGGCATCGGGGAGCTGTTTTTT,CASSQTRGIGELFF
TRBV5-1,15,NA,NA,TRBJ1-5,TGCGCCAGCAGCTCACACAAAACGGGGGCTGATACGCAGCATTTT,CASSSHKTGADTQHF
TRBV3-1,17,NA,TRBD2,TRBJ2-7,TGTGCCAGCAGCACGGTGGCTAGCGGGGCGAGCTCCTACGAGCAGTACTTC,CASSTVASGASSYEQYF
TRBV3-1,16,few,NA,TRBJ1-5,TGTGCCAGCAGCCAAGGGCAAGGAGTCTCCGATCAGCCCCAGCATTTT,CASSQGQGVSDQPQHF
TRBV7-2,15,NA,NA,TRBJ2-7,TGTGCCAGCAGCTTAGAGTACGCGGGGGCGGCCGAGCAGTACTTC,CASSLEYAGAAEQYF
TRBV5-1,13,many,NA,TRBJ2-7,TGTGCCAGCAGCTTATCAGGGACCTACGAGCAGTACTTC,CASSLSGTYEQYF
TRBV7-9,14,NA,NA,TRBJ1-1,TGTGCCAGCAGCTTAGCCGTTGGGGGCACTGAAGCTTTCTTT,CASSLAVGGTEAFF
TRBV20-1,16,NA,TRBD2,TRBJ2-3,TGCAGTGCCATCCCCTACGCGGGGGGCAGCACAGATACGCAGTATTTT,CSAIPYAGGSTDTQYF
TRBV2,12,NA,NA,TRBJ2-2,TGTGCCAGCAGTGGGTCCGGCGGGGAGCTGTTTTTT,CASSGSGGELFF
TRBV7-2,18,NA,NA,TRBJ2-5,TGTGCCAGCAGCCTTTTCGCCGTTGTTATTCCTAGAAAGGAGACCCAGTACTTC,CASSLFAVVIPRKETQYF
TRBV29-1,12,few,NA,TRBJ1-5,TGCAGCGCACAACAGGGCCGGCAGCCCCAGCATTTT,CSAQQGRQPQHF
TRBV7-9,14,few,NA,TRBJ2-7,TGTGCCAGCAGCCTCCGGGACGGCGCCTACGAGCAGTACTTC,CASSLRDGAYEQYF
TRBV20-1,10,NA,NA,TRBJ1-1,TGCAGTGCCAGCGGAACTGAAGCTTTCTTT,CSASGTEAFF
TRBV19,14,few,NA,TRBJ1-4,TGTGCCAGTCAGAGCGGGGGGGGCGGCGAAAAACTGTTTTTT,CASQSGGGGEKLFF
TRBV11-1,15,NA,NA,TRBJ2-1,TGTGCCAGCAGCTTAGCCCGGACAGAAGACAATGAGCAGTTCTTC,CASSLARTEDNEQFF
TRBV9,15,NA,NA,TRBJ1-5,TGTGCCAGCAGCGTAGGGCCAGAGAGCAATCAGCCCCAGCATTTT,CASSVGPESNQPQHF
TRBV5-1,13,NA,NA,TRBJ2-5,TGCGCCAGCAGACAAGGTTTCCAAGAGACCCAGTACTTC,CASRQGFQETQYF